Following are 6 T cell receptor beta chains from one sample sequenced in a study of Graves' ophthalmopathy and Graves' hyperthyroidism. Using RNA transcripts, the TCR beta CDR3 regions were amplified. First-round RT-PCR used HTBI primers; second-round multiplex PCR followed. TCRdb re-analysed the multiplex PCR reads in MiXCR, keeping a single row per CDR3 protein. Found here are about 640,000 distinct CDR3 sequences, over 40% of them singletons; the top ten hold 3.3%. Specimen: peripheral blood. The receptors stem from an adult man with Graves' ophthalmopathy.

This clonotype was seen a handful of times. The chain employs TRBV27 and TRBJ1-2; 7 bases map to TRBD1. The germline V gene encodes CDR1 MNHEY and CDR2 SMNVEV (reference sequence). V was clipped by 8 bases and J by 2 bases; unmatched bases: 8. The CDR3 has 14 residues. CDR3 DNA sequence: TGTGCCAGCGGCCCCGTGGGACAGAACTATGGCTACACCTTC. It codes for CASGPVGQNYGYTF.

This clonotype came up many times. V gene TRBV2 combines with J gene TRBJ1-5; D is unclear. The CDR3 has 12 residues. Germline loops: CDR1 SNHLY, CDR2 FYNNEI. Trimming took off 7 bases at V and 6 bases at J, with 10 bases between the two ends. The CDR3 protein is CASTQQGQPQHF. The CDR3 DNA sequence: TGTGCCAGCACCCAACAAGGTCAGCCCCAGCATTTT.

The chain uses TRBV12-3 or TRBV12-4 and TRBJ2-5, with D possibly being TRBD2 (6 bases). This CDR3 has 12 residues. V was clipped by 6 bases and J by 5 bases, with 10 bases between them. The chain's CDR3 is CASRLGGETQYF. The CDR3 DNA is TGTGCCAGCAGACTAGGAGGGGAGACCCAGTACTTC.

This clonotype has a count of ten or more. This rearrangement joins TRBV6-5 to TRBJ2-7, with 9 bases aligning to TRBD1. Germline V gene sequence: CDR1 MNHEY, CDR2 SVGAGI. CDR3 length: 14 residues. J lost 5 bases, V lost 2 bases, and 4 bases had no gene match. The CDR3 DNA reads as TGTGCCAGCAGTTACGACAGGGGGAACCACGAGCAGTACTTC. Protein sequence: CASSYDRGNHEQYF.

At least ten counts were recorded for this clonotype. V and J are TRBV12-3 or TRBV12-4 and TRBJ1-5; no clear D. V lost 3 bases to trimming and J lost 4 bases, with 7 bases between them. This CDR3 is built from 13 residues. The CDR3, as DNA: TGTGCCAGCAGTTTCCCCGGGAATCAGCCCCAGCATTTT. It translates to CASSFPGNQPQHF.

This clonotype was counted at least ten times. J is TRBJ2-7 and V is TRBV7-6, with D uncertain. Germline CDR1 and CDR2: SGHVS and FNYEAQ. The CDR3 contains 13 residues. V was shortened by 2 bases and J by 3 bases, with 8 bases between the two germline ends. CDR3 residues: CASSLNPGYEQYF. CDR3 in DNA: TGTGCCAGCAGCTTAAACCCAGGCTACGAGCAGTACTTC.